One sample yielded the 9 T cell receptor beta chains listed below, sequenced in a study of cytomegalovirus exposure and HLA in healthy donors. Measured with immunoSEQ multiplex PCR; TCRdb has only the in-frame clones, and not every one. The sample yields around 120,000 clones, approximately 89% seen once. Sequencing was done on a sample of PBMCs. Receptor source: a young man in good health and CMV-seronegative.

The V call is TRBV18, the J call TRBJ1-4; D is uncertain. The germline V gene encodes CDR1 KGHSH and CDR2 LQKENI. The germline V and J ends were trimmed by 3 bases and 13 bases, with 9 bases remaining between them. This CDR3 spans 11 amino acids. The CDR3 coding sequence is TGTGCCAGCTCACCGGCCTCTGGACTGTTTTTT. It translates to CASSPASGLFF.

This chain links TRBV7-9 with TRBJ2-1; 13 nucleotides line up with TRBD2. With V trimmed by 5 bases and J by 4 bases, 11 bases remained unmatched. Germline lookup yields CDR1 SEHNR and CDR2 FQNEAQ (reference sequence). The CDR3 is 18 residues long. The DNA of the CDR3 is TGTGCCAGCAGCAGCGGACTAGCGGGAGACCCATTATACAATGAGCAGTTCTTC. This codes for CASSSGLAGDPLYNEQFF.

The rearrangement joins TRBV5-1 to TRBJ2-2; D may be TRBD1 (6 bases). This CDR3 comprises 13 residues. Germline V gene sequence: CDR1 SGHRS, CDR2 YFSETQ. V lost 7 bases and J lost 3, with 10 bases in between. CDR3 in DNA: TGCGCCAGCTATGACAGGCACACCGGGGAGCTGTTTTTT. This sequence encodes CASYDRHTGELFF.

The V and J genes are TRBV19 and TRBJ1-4; D not resolved. This CDR3 is 15 amino acids long. CDR1 is LNHDA and CDR2 is SQIVND in the germline V gene (reference sequence). Between the trimmed V and J ends, which lost 4 bases and 7 bases, there was a span of 16 bases. CDR3 in DNA: TGTGCCAGTAGTACCACTCCGGCGCGGCCTGAAAAACTGTTTTTT. Translated: CASSTTPARPEKLFF. Filled out from reference TRBV19 and TRBJ1-4, the complete variable domain reads DGGITQSPKYLFRKEGQNVTLSCEQNLNHDAMYWYRQDPGQGLRLIYYSQIVNDFQKGDIAEGYSVSREKKESFPLTVTSAQKNPTAFYLCASSTTPARPEKLFFGSGTQLSVL.

V and J are TRBV5-5 and TRBJ2-7; 8 bases are a match to TRBD2. CDR1 and CDR2 from the germline V gene are SGHKS and YYEKEE (reference sequence). The trim removed 2 bases at V and 7 bases at J, leaving 8 bases unmatched. The CDR3 runs 14 residues. The CDR3 region has the DNA TGTGCCAGCAGCTTCAGCGGGAGCCTTAGTGAGCAGTACTTC. It is translated as CASSFSGSLSEQYF.

The rearrangement links TRBV5-4 to TRBJ1-2; D might be TRBD1 (6 bases). CDR3 length: 14 amino acids. Germline CDR1 is SGHNT and CDR2 is YYREEE (reference sequence). Trimming stripped 5 bases from V and 3 bases from J, with 14 bases between. The CDR3 reads CASRTAGDDYGYTF. CDR3 DNA: TGTGCCAGCAGGACGGCAGGGGACGACTATGGCTACACCTTC.

This clone was recorded a few times. J is TRBJ1-5 and V is TRBV28; D not resolved. Trimming removed 6 bases from V and 7 bases from J, with 10 bases in between. The CDR3 consists of 12 residues. Germline loops: CDR1 MDHEN, CDR2 SYDVKM. Here the CDR3 reads CASSQGRQPQHF. In DNA form, the CDR3 reads TGTGCCAGCAGCCAAGGGAGACAGCCCCAGCATTTT.

This CDR3 reads CASNLRGATYGYTF. Here the CDR3 DNA reads TGTGCCAGCAACCTCCGGGGGGCGACCTATGGCTACACCTTC. The chain joins TRBV5-5 to TRBJ1-2, with D tentatively TRBD1 (6 bases). There are 14 residues in the CDR3. Germline V CDR1 and CDR2: SGHKS, YYEKEE (reference sequence). Trimming took 6 bases from V and 4 from J, leaving 16 bases between them.

This clone was recorded only once. The CDR3 nucleotides read TGTGCCAGCAAGGGACAGTTTAATGAAAAACTGTTTTTT. It yields the protein CASKGQFNEKLFF. The V call is TRBV6-1, the J call TRBJ1-4, with 7 bases matching TRBD1. The CDR3 is 13 amino acids. The V gene's germline CDR1 is MNHNS and CDR2 SASEGT. Germline trimming cut 7 bases from V and 4 bases from J; bases unmatched to any gene: 3.